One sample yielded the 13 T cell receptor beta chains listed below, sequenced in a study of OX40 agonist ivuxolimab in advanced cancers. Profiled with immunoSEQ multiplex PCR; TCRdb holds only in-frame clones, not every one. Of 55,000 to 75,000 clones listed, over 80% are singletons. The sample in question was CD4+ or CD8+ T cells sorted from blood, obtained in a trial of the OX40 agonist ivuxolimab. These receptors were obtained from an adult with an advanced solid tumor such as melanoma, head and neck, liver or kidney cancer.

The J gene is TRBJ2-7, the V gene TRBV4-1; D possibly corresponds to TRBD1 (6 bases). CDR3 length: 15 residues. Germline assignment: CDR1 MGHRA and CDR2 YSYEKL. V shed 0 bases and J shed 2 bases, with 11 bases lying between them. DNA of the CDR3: TGCGCCAGCAGCCAAGAAGGGGGACCCGCCTACGAGCAGTACTTC. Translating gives CASSQEGGPAYEQYF.

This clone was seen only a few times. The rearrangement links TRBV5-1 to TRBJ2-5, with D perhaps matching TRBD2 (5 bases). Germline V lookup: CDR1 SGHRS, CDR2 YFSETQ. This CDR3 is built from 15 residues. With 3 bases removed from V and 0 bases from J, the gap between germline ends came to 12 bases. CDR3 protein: CASSSNGDYQETQYF. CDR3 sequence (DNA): TGCGCCAGCAGCTCCAACGGGGATTACCAAGAGACCCAGTACTTC.

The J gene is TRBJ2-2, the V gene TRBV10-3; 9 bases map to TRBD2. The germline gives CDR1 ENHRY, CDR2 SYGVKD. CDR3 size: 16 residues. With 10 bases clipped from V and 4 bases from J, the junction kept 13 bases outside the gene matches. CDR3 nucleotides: TGTGCCACCACCCCCGTGGGTAGCGGGGGCACCGGGGAGCTGTTTTTT. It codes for CATTPVGSGGTGELFF.

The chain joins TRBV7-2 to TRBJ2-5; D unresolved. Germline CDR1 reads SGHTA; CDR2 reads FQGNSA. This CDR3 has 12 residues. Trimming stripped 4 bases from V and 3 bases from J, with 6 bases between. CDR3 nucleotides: TGTGCCAGCAGCTGGTTCGAAGAGACCCAGTACTTC. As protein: CASSWFEETQYF.

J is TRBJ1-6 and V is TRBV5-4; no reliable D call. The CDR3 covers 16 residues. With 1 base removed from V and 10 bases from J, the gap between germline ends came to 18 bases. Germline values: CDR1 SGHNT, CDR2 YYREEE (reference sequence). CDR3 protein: CASSLRATPGPSPLHF. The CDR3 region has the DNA TGTGCCAGCAGCTTGAGGGCGACTCCTGGCCCCTCACCCCTCCACTTT.

CDR3: CASSFGRISQETQYF. The DNA of the CDR3 is TGTGCCAGCAGTTTCGGTAGGATATCCCAAGAGACCCAGTACTTC. The chain links TRBV28 to TRBJ2-5; D unclear. The V end was cut by 3 bases, the J end by 1 base, with 12 bases between. Germline V lookup: CDR1 MDHEN, CDR2 SYDVKM. The CDR3 extends over 15 amino acids.

CDR3 sequence: CASMGQGEGYTF. DNA for the CDR3: TGTGCCAGCATGGGACAGGGAGAGGGCTACACCTTC. The chain links TRBV6-1 to TRBJ1-2; 9 positions agree with TRBD1. The CDR3 extends over 12 amino acids. The J segment lost 8 bases and the V segment lost 7 bases, leaving 5 bases of the junction unmatched. Germline V gives CDR1 MNHNS, CDR2 SASEGT.

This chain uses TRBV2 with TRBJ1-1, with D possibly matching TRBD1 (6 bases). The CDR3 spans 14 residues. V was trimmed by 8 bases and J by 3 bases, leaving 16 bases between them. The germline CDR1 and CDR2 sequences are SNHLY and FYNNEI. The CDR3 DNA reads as TGTGCCAGCGCTCCCTCTCAGGGGTACACTGAAGCTTTCTTT. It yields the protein CASAPSQGYTEAFF. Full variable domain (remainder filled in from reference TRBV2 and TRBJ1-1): EPEVTQTPSHQVTQMGQEVILRCVPISNHLYFYWYRQILGQKVEFLVSFYNNEISEKSEIFDDQFSVERPDGSNFTLKIRSTKLEDSAMYFCASAPSQGYTEAFFGQGTRLTVV.

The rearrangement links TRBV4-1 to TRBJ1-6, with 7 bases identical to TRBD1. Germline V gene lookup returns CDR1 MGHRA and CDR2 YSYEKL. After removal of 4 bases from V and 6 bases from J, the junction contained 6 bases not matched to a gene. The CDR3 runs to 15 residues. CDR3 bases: TGCGCCAGCAGCCCTGTCGGGACAGCTAATTCACCCCTCCACTTT. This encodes CASSPVGTANSPLHF.

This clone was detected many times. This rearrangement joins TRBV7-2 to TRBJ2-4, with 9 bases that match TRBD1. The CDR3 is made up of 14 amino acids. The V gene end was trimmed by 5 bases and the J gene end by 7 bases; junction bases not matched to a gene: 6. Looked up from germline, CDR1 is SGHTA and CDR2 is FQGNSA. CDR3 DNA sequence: TGTGCCAGCAGCCCCAGACAGGGGGGTAACATTCAGTACTTC. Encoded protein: CASSPRQGGNIQYF.

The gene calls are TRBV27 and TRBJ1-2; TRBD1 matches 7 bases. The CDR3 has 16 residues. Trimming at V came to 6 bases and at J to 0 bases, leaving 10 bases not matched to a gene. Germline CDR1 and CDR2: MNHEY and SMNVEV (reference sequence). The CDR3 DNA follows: TGTGCCAGCAGGGGAGGATCAGGGGGGGCTAACTATGGCTACACCTTC. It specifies CASRGGSGGANYGYTF.

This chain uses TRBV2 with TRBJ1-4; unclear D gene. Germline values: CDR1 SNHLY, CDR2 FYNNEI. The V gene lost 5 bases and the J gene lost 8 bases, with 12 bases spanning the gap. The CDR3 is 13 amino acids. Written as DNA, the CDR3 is TGTGCCAGCAGTTTCAAAGCTTGGGAAAAACTGTTTTTT. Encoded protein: CASSFKAWEKLFF.

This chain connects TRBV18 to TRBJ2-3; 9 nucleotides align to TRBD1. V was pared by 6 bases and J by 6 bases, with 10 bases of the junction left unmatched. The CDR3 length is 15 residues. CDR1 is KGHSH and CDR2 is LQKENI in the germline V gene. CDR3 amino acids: CASSATGGAGDTQYF. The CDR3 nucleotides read TGTGCCAGCTCCGCAACAGGGGGCGCAGGGGATACGCAGTATTTT.